This T cell receptor beta chain was profiled in a study of cytomegalovirus exposure and HLA in healthy donors. Overall study: The platform used for the 120 or so validation repertoires matched that of the roughly 700 first-cohort repertoires, a later analysis reported.

This table comes from immunoSEQ multiplex PCR, and its TCRdb copy is limited to in-frame clones, with some not included. The sample includes fewer than 250,000 clones, approximately 87% of them seen just once. Trimming pared 0 bases from V and 6 bases from J, leaving 21 bases between. There are 18 residues in the CDR3. Per the germline V gene, CDR1 is LGHNA and CDR2 is YSLEER. The receptor was derived from a young man in good health and CMV-seronegative. The material sequenced was PBMCs. The rearrangement joins TRBV4-3 to TRBJ1-5; D gene unclear. CDR3 coding DNA: TGCGCCAGCAGCCAAGAGATACTGCAGTCCATGAGGATTCAGCCCCAGCATTTT. Protein product: CASSQEILQSMRIQPQHF.